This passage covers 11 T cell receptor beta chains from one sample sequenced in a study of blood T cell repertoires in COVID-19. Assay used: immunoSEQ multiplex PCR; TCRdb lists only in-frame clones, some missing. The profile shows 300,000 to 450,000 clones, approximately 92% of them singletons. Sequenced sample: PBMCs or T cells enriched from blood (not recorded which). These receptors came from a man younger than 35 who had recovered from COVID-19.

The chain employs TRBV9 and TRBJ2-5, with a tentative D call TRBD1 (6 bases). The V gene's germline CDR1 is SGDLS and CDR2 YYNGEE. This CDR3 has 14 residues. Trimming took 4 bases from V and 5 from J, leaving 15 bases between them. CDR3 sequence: CASSTPGHVETQYF. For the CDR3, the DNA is TGTGCCAGCAGCACACCGGGACACGTCGAGACCCAGTACTTC.

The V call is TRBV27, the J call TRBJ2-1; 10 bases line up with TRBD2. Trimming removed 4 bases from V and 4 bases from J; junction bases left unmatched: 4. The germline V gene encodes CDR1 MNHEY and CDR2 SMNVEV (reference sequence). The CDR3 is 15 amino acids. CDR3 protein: CASSSGLAAYNEQFF. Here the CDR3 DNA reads TGTGCCAGCAGTTCTGGACTAGCGGCATACAATGAGCAGTTCTTC.

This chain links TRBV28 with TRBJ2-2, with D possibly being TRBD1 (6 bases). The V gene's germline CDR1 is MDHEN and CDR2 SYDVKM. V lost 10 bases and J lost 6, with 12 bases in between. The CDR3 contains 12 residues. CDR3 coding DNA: TGTGCCACCTTGGACAGACCCGGGGAGCTGTTTTTT. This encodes CATLDRPGELFF.

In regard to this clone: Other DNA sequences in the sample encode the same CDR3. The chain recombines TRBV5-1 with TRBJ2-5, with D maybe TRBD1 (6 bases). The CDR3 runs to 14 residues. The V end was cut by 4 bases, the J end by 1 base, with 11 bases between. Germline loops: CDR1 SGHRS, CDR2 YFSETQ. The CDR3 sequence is CASSPGQPQETQYF. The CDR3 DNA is TGCGCCAGCAGCCCAGGACAGCCCCAAGAGACCCAGTACTTC.

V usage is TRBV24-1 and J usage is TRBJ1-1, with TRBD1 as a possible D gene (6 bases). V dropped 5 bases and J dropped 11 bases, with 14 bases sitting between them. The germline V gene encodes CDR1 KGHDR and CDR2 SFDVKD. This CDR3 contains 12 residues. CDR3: CATSAAGAGAFF. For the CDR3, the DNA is TGTGCCACCAGTGCAGCAGGGGCTGGGGCTTTCTTT.

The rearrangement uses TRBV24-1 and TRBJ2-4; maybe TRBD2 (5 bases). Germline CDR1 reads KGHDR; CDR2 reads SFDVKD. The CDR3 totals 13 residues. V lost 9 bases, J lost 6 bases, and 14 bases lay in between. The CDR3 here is CATPPGDRNIQYF. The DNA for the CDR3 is TGTGCCACCCCTCCCGGGGATAGAAACATTCAGTACTTC.

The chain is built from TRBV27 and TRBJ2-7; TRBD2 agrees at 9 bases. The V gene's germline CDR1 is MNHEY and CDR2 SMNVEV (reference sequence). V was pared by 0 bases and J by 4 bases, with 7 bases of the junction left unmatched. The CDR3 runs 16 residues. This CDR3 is CASSLSGRGRGYEQYF. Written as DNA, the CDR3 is TGTGCCAGCAGTTTATCGGGCCGCGGGAGGGGTTACGAGCAGTACTTC.

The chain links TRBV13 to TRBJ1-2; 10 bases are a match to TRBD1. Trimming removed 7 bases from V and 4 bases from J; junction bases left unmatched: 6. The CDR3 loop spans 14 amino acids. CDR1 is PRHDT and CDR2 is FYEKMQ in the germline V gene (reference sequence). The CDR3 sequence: CASTSGQGSYGYTF. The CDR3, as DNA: TGTGCCAGCACATCGGGACAGGGGAGCTATGGCTACACCTTC.

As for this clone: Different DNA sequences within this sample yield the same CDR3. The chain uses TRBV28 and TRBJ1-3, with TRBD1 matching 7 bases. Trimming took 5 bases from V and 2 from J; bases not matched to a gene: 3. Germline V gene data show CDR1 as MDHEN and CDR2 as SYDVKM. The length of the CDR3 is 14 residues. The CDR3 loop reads CASSIDRAGNTIYF. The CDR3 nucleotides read TGTGCCAGCAGTATCGACAGGGCTGGAAACACCATATATTTT.

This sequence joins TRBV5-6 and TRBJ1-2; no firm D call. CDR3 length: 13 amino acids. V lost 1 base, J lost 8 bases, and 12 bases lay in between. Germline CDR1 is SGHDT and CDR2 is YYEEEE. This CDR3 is CASSLPAFRGYTF. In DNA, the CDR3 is TGTGCCAGCAGCTTGCCGGCATTCAGGGGCTACACCTTC.

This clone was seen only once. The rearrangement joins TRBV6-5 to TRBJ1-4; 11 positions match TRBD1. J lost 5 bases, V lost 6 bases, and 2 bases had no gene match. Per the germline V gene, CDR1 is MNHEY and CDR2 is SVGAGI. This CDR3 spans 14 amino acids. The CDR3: CASRWDRGNEKLFF. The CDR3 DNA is TGTGCCAGCAGATGGGACAGGGGGAATGAAAAACTGTTTTTT.